These 28 T cell receptor beta chains share one sample of origin, sequenced in a study of blood T cell repertoires in COVID-19. TCRdb's table, derived via immunoSEQ multiplex PCR, lists solely in-frame clones and lacks some. The sample includes approximately 94,000 clones, about 80% of them seen just once. Sequenced material: peripheral blood. Every receptor here comes from a woman aged 70-85 years with acute or convalescent COVID-19.

V usage is TRBV12-3 or TRBV12-4 and J usage is TRBJ1-1; D is ambiguous. Trimming shortened V by 8 bases and J by 2 bases, and 9 bases separated the two germline ends. The CDR3 has 12 residues. The CDR3 sequence: CASGRTNTEAFF. The CDR3 DNA is TGTGCCAGCGGGCGAACCAACACTGAAGCTTTCTTT.

The chain carries TRBV4-1 and TRBJ2-7, with TRBD2 matching 8 bases. This CDR3 has 16 residues. Losses at the gene ends were 1 base for V and 4 bases for J; bases not matched to a gene: 9. Looked up from germline, CDR1 is MGHRA and CDR2 is YSYEKL. The CDR3 loop reads CASSQVQVGGDYEQYF. For the CDR3, the DNA is TGCGCCAGCAGCCAAGTTCAGGTCGGGGGGGATTACGAGCAGTACTTC.

This chain links TRBV5-8 with TRBJ1-2; 12 nucleotides agree with TRBD1. Unmatched junction bases numbered 6, after V lost 4 bases and J lost 8 bases. Germline V gene lookup returns CDR1 SGHTS and CDR2 YDEGEE. The CDR3 sequence is 14 residues long. In DNA, the CDR3 is TGTGCCAGCAGCCCCAGGGACAGGGGGCACGGCTACACCTTC. Protein product: CASSPRDRGHGYTF. The variable domain in full, with the rest retrieved from reference TRBV5-8 and TRBJ1-2, is EAGVTQSPTHLIKTRGQQATLRCSPISGHTSVYWYQQALGLGLQFLLWYDEGEERNRGNFPPRFSGRQFPNYSSELNVNALELEDSALYLCASSPRDRGHGYTFGSGTRLTVV.

The chain links TRBV5-1 to TRBJ1-2; 7 nucleotides agree with TRBD1. CDR1 is SGHRS and CDR2 is YFSETQ in the germline V gene. The V gene end was trimmed by 3 bases and the J gene end by 4 bases; junction bases not matched to a gene: 12. The CDR3 consists of 16 residues. CDR3 sequence (DNA): TGCGCCAGCAGCTGGGGCAGGGGGGCCGCCATCTATGGCTACACCTTC. Translation: CASSWGRGAAIYGYTF. Using reference TRBV5-1 and TRBJ1-2 for the parts outside the CDR3, the full variable domain is KAGVTQTPRYLIKTRGQQVTLSCSPISGHRSVSWYQQTPGQGLQFLFEYFSETQRNKGNFPGRFSGRQFSNSRSEMNVSTLELGDSALYLCASSWGRGAAIYGYTFGSGTRLTVV.

The rearrangement links TRBV7-2 to TRBJ1-6; possible D gene TRBD1, 6 bases. CDR1 and CDR2 (germline): SGHTA, FQGNSA. V was shortened by 5 bases and J by 6 bases, with 11 bases between the two germline ends. The CDR3 extends over 14 amino acids. The CDR3 loop reads CASSTDRINSPLHF. The CDR3 coding sequence is TGTGCCAGCAGCACAGACAGGATTAATTCACCCCTCCACTTT.

The CDR3 DNA reads as TGTGCCAGCAGCTTAGGGCACAGGGGCTACAATGAGCAGTTCTTC. Translation: CASSLGHRGYNEQFF. The V gene is TRBV7-6, the J gene TRBJ2-1; 7 bases map to TRBD1. Germline V gives CDR1 SGHVS, CDR2 FNYEAQ. The CDR3 contains 15 residues. V was clipped by 1 base and J by 3 bases; unmatched bases: 3. The full variable domain, completed using reference TRBV7-6 and TRBJ2-1, is GAGVSQSPRYKVTKRGQDVALRCDPISGHVSLYWYRQALGQGPEFLTYFNYEAQQDKSGLPNDRFSAERPEGSISTLTIQRTEQRDSAMYRCASSLGHRGYNEQFFGPGTRLTVL.

This rearrangement joins TRBV27 to TRBJ1-2; 7 nucleotides align to TRBD1. In germline, CDR1 is MNHEY, CDR2 SMNVEV (reference sequence). CDR3 size: 15 residues. After removal of 5 bases from V and 4 bases from J, the junction contained 10 bases not matched to a gene. The CDR3 nucleotides read TGTGCCAGCAGTCCAACCGGGACAGCTGGCTATGGCTACACCTTC. Protein product: CASSPTGTAGYGYTF.

The chain joins TRBV18 to TRBJ1-2; 7 nucleotides match TRBD1. The CDR3 is 15 amino acids. The J segment lost 0 bases and the V segment lost 4 bases, leaving 5 bases of the junction unmatched. Germline CDR1 reads KGHSH; CDR2 reads LQKENI. The CDR3 region has the DNA TGTGCCAGCTCACAGACAGGGCTATCTAACTATGGCTACACCTTC. As protein: CASSQTGLSNYGYTF.

The CDR3 DNA reads TGTGCCAGCTCATCGTCGACAGCACCGAACACTGAAGCTTTCTTT. It translates to CASSSSTAPNTEAFF. The chain uses TRBV18 and TRBJ1-1, with a possible D match to TRBD1 (5 bases). The CDR3 has 15 amino acids. Germline assignment: CDR1 KGHSH and CDR2 LQKENI. Trimming took 5 bases from V and 1 from J, leaving 14 bases between them.

This chain links TRBV29-1 with TRBJ1-1; D is unresolved. Between the trimmed V and J ends, which lost 4 bases and 5 bases, there was a span of 5 bases. Germline V lookup: CDR1 SQVTM, CDR2 ANQGSEA. The CDR3 length is 10 residues. The CDR3 DNA is TGCAGCGTTGGGAGGACTGAAGCTTTCTTT. Its protein product is CSVGRTEAFF.

This chain joins TRBV18 and TRBJ1-1, with D perhaps TRBD1 (5 bases). With 0 bases removed from V and 4 bases from J, the gap between germline ends came to 12 bases. CDR1 is KGHSH, CDR2 LQKENI, per germline. The CDR3 runs to 15 residues. The CDR3 loop reads CASSPPSGGSTEAFF. CDR3 nucleotides: TGTGCCAGCTCACCACCTTCCGGGGGGAGCACTGAAGCTTTCTTT.

The genes are TRBV21-1 and TRBJ1-5. TRBV21-1 is recorded as a pseudogene. The CDR3 runs to 15 residues. CDR3 residues: CASSNRADSNQPQHF. The CDR3 DNA reads TGTGCCAGCAGCAACCGCGCGGATAGCAATCAGCCCCAGCATTTT.

This clone was seen only once. The chain uses TRBV11-3 and TRBJ1-1, with 8 bases that match TRBD1. This CDR3 is built from 15 residues. V gave up 5 bases and J gave up 1 base; unmatched junction bases: 6. Per germline, CDR1 SGHNT and CDR2 YENEEA. In DNA form, the CDR3 reads TGTGCCAGCAGCCAGGGGGGACAGGCGAACACTGAAGCTTTCTTT. Its protein is CASSQGGQANTEAFF.

A few counts support this clone. CDR3 in amino acids: CASSLLAGVNNEQFF. CDR3 nucleotides: TGCGCCAGCAGCCTACTAGCGGGGGTTAACAATGAGCAGTTCTTC. The chain recombines TRBV4-1 with TRBJ2-1; TRBD2 matches at 11 bases. Germline-derived CDR1 and CDR2 are MGHRA and YSYEKL. This CDR3 is 15 amino acids long. V shed 4 bases, J shed 5 bases, and the junction held 4 bases outside the gene matches.

The CDR3 sequence: CASSQPPGLAGGTGELFF. The CDR3 region has the DNA TGTGCCAGCAGCCAACCACCGGGACTAGCGGGGGGTACCGGGGAGCTGTTTTTT. The chain recombines TRBV4-2 with TRBJ2-2; TRBD2 agrees at 15 bases. Germline CDR1 is LGHNA and CDR2 is YNFKEQ. The CDR3 is 18 amino acids. The V segment lost 2 bases and the J segment 5 bases; nucleotides outside the gene matches: 6.

The chain is built from TRBV7-9 and TRBJ1-2; no definite D call. From germline, CDR1 is SEHNR and CDR2 FQNEAQ (reference sequence). Trimming pared 7 bases from V and 2 bases from J, leaving 17 bases between. The CDR3 loop spans 15 amino acids. The CDR3 bases are TGTGCCAGCACCGAAAAACCAGACACAAACTATGGCTACACCTTC. Amino acids: CASTEKPDTNYGYTF.

The rearrangement links TRBV28 to TRBJ2-4, with 7 nucleotides matching TRBD1. Germline V gene sequence: CDR1 MDHEN, CDR2 SYDVKM. Trimming cost V 6 bases and J 9 bases; bases outside gene matches: 11. The CDR3 spans 14 residues. CDR3 in DNA: TGTGCCAGCAGCCTCCGACAGGGACCAGGCATTCAGTACTTC. Its translation is CASSLRQGPGIQYF.

V gene TRBV19 combines with J gene TRBJ1-5; D might be TRBD1 (6 bases). The germline V gene has CDR1 LNHDA and CDR2 SQIVND (reference sequence). The CDR3 runs to 14 residues. V was trimmed by 1 base and J by 5 bases, leaving 9 bases between them. CDR3 sequence: CASSIGAGDQPQHF. CDR3 sequence (DNA): TGTGCCAGTAGTATAGGGGCAGGGGATCAGCCCCAGCATTTT. The full variable domain, in which reference TRBV19 and TRBJ1-5 provide the parts outside the CDR3, is DGGITQSPKYLFRKEGQNVTLSCEQNLNHDAMYWYRQDPGQGLRLIYYSQIVNDFQKGDIAEGYSVSREKKESFPLTVTSAQKNPTAFYLCASSIGAGDQPQHFGDGTRLSIL.

To note about this clone: One end of the junction does not line up with germline, which may come from a read error. The chain combines TRBV6-1 with TRBJ1-5; D call uncertain. The CDR3 runs 12 residues. Germline V gene sequence: CDR1 MNHNS, CDR2 SASEGT. The CDR3 region has the DNA TGTGCCAGCAGTGAAGCTGGGCAGCTCCAGCATTTT. It encodes CASSEAGQLQHF.

The gene calls are TRBV18 and TRBJ1-5; weak D call: TRBD1 (5 bases). The CDR3 covers 17 residues. Germline values: CDR1 KGHSH, CDR2 LQKENI. Trimming cost V 3 bases and J 3 bases, with 18 bases left between them. The CDR3 is CASSPLGGDGHNQPQHF. The DNA for the CDR3 is TGTGCCAGCTCACCCCTCGGGGGGGATGGGCACAATCAGCCCCAGCATTTT. The full variable domain, in which reference TRBV18 and TRBJ1-5 provide the parts outside the CDR3, is NAGVMQNPRHLVRRRGQEARLRCSPMKGHSHVYWYRQLPEEGLKFMVYLQKENIIDESGMPKERFSAEFPKEGPSILRIQQVVRGDSAAYFCASSPLGGDGHNQPQHFGDGTRLSIL.

Remarks on this clone: Other DNA sequences in the same sample also yield this CDR3. The gene calls are TRBV5-1 and TRBJ1-1; D not resolved. With 0 bases removed from V and 4 bases from J, the gap between germline ends came to 10 bases. This CDR3 comprises 14 residues. CDR1 and CDR2 from the germline V gene are SGHRS and YFSETQ. The DNA of the CDR3 is TGCGCCAGCAGCTTGGAACGGGGTGGCACTGAAGCTTTCTTT. Residues: CASSLERGGTEAFF.

This clone was counted once. The J gene is TRBJ2-2, the V gene TRBV18; the match to TRBD2 covers 14 bases. The V gene's germline CDR1 is KGHSH and CDR2 LQKENI. V lost 5 bases to trimming and J lost 6 bases; unmatched junction nucleotides: 8. The CDR3 runs 17 residues. CDR3 residues: CASSALTSGGAAGELFF. As DNA, the CDR3 is TGTGCCAGCTCAGCGTTGACTAGCGGGGGGGCCGCCGGGGAGCTGTTTTTT.

This chain joins TRBV6-5 and TRBJ1-6, with no clear D. The CDR3 is made up of 14 amino acids. Germline CDR1 reads MNHEY; CDR2 reads SVGAGI. The germline V and J ends were trimmed by 4 bases and 0 bases, with 4 bases remaining between them. In nucleotides, the CDR3 is TGTGCCAGCAGTTCGAGCTCCTATAATTCACCCCTCCACTTT. Its translation is CASSSSSYNSPLHF.

The rearrangement links TRBV23-1 to TRBJ1-5; no clear D. TRBV23-1 is an ORF; its function is uncertain. The V gene lost 0 bases and the J gene lost 5 bases, with 14 bases spanning the gap. The CDR3 contains 16 residues. The CDR3 loop reads CASSQSNRGGYQPQHF. CDR3 nucleotide sequence: TGCGCCAGCAGTCAATCGAACCGTGGCGGGTATCAGCCCCAGCATTTT.

The chain is built from TRBV5-8 and TRBJ2-3; 10 nucleotides match TRBD1. The CDR3 consists of 15 residues. The J segment lost 1 base and the V segment lost 7 bases, leaving 6 bases of the junction unmatched. Germline CDR1 and CDR2: SGHTS and YDEGEE. The CDR3 loop is CASGEGTGGTDTQYF. DNA for the CDR3: TGTGCCAGCGGAGAGGGGACAGGGGGCACAGATACGCAGTATTTT.

The CDR3 protein is CASSLGTGRWWAEAFF. The DNA of the CDR3 is TGTGCCAGCAGTTTGGGGACAGGGAGGTGGTGGGCTGAAGCTTTCTTT. The genes are TRBV28 and TRBJ1-1; 9 bases align to TRBD1. Germline assignment: CDR1 MDHEN and CDR2 SYDVKM. The CDR3 has 16 amino acids. J was trimmed by 6 bases and V by 3 bases; bases with no gene match: 11.

Only a few counts were recorded for this clone. The genes are TRBV7-8 and TRBJ1-1; D unresolved. Trimming stripped 5 bases from V and 9 bases from J, with 19 bases between. The CDR3 has 14 amino acids. Per the germline V gene, CDR1 is SGHVS and CDR2 is FQNEAQ. The CDR3 nucleotides are TGTGCCAGCAGCCCCAGCCAGAGCCTAGATCAAGCTTTCTTT. Its protein is CASSPSQSLDQAFF.

J is TRBJ1-1 and V is TRBV11-2, with D perhaps TRBD1 (5 bases). Germline V gene lookup returns CDR1 SGHAT and CDR2 FQNNGV. Trimming took off 0 bases at V and 0 bases at J, with 8 bases between the two ends. The CDR3 is made up of 15 amino acids. Written as DNA, the CDR3 is TGTGCCAGCAGCTTAGAAATGGGGCTGAACACTGAAGCTTTCTTT. As protein: CASSLEMGLNTEAFF.